What follows are 20 T cell receptor beta chains derived from one specimen sequenced in a study of cytomegalovirus exposure and HLA in healthy donors (dated by TCRdb to 2016 to 2017). Libraries were constructed by the immunoSEQ multiplex PCR assay. The multiplex PCR relied on a mix of 60 forward primers for TCR Vbeta segments and 13 reverse primers for TCR Jbeta segments. TCRdb obtained this table from immuneACCESS and retained in-frame rearrangements with V and J assigned. These tables miss some clones; where compared with another copy, unresolved V genes account for less than half of the shortfall, and the remainder is unexplained. This sample holds about 160,000 clones; approximately 82% were observed only once. The ten largest clones represent 4.9% of the sample. Material for sequencing was PBMCs. The origin of the receptors is a male donor in good health and CMV-seronegative.

This CDR3 is CAWRGQAGILNEQFF. Written as DNA, the CDR3 is TGTGCCTGGAGGGGACAAGCGGGGATACTCAATGAGCAGTTCTTC. The chain joins TRBV30 to TRBJ2-1, with D tentatively TRBD2 (7 bases). The CDR3 spans 15 residues. The germline V and J ends were trimmed by 3 bases and 6 bases, with 18 bases remaining between them. CDR1 GTSNPN and CDR2 SVGIG come from the germline V gene (reference sequence).

The V call is TRBV5-4, the J call TRBJ2-2; 9 bases fit TRBD2. V dropped 1 base and J dropped 7; count of bases not matched to a gene: 11. The CDR3 has 17 residues. Germline values: CDR1 SGHNT, CDR2 YYREEE (reference sequence). The chain's CDR3 is CASSLLMLAGELGELFF. The CDR3 DNA reads as TGTGCCAGCAGCTTGTTAATGTTAGCGGGAGAGCTCGGGGAGCTGTTTTTT. The entire variable domain, with the rest obtained from reference TRBV5-4 and TRBJ2-2, is as follows: ETGVTQSPTHLIKTRGQQVTLRCSSQSGHNTVSWYQQALGQGPQFIFQYYREEENGRGNFPPRFSGLQFPNYSSELNVNALELDDSALYLCASSLLMLAGELGELFFGEGSRLTVL.

A note on this clone: The same CDR3 is also encoded by other DNA sequences in this sample. The CDR3 loop reads CASSHSGLAVNTDTQYF. In DNA, the CDR3 is TGTGCCAGCAGCCATTCTGGGCTAGCGGTAAACACAGATACGCAGTATTTT. V usage is TRBV7-2 and J usage is TRBJ2-3; TRBD2 matches 7 bases. V shed 5 bases and J 2 bases; nucleotides not matched to a gene: 13. Looked up from germline, CDR1 is SGHTA and CDR2 is FQGNSA. There are 17 residues in the CDR3.

This clone was counted once. The chain couples TRBV29-1 to TRBJ1-3; D is ambiguous. The germline V and J ends were trimmed by 4 bases and 0 bases, with 10 bases remaining between them. The CDR3 covers 14 residues. CDR1 and CDR2 from the germline V gene are SQVTM and ANQGSEA. This CDR3 is CSVVKGGSGNTIYF. CDR3 bases: TGCAGCGTTGTAAAGGGAGGCTCTGGAAACACCATATATTTT. The full variable domain, rest sourced from reference TRBV29-1 and TRBJ1-3, is SAVISQKPSRDICQRGTSLTIQCQVDSQVTMMFWYRQQPGQSLTLIATANQGSEATYESGFVIDKFPISRPNLTFSTLTVSNMSPEDSSIYLCSVVKGGSGNTIYFGEGSWLTVV.

In this sample, this clone turned up many times. The rearrangement uses TRBV2 and TRBJ2-5, with 7 positions matching TRBD2. This CDR3 comprises 14 residues. The germline CDR1 and CDR2 sequences are SNHLY and FYNNEI. After removal of 5 bases from V and 5 bases from J, the junction contained 8 bases not matched to a gene. CDR3 in DNA: TGTGCCAGCAGTCTGGGAGGGGTTAGGGAGACCCAGTACTTC. Its translation is CASSLGGVRETQYF.

The DNA for the CDR3 is TGTGCCAGCAGTGAAAAGCGTAGTCTCAACTATGGCTACACCTTC. Translated, it gives CASSEKRSLNYGYTF. The chain employs TRBV6-1 and TRBJ1-2; D gene ambiguous. CDR3 length: 15 residues. Germline CDR1 reads MNHNS; CDR2 reads SASEGT. V dropped 2 bases and J dropped 2 bases, with 12 bases sitting between them.

The chain links TRBV4-2 to TRBJ1-2; 8 bases fit TRBD1. Germline V gives CDR1 LGHNA, CDR2 YNFKEQ. With 4 bases clipped from V and 2 bases from J, the junction kept 9 bases outside the gene matches. The length of the CDR3 is 16 residues. The CDR3 protein is CASSLNSGQGNYGYTF. The CDR3 DNA sequence: TGTGCCAGCAGCCTCAATTCTGGACAGGGAAACTATGGCTACACCTTC.

Here the CDR3 reads CASKGTARRDTQYF. DNA of the CDR3: TGCGCCAGCAAAGGGACAGCCCGCCGGGATACGCAGTATTTT. The chain employs TRBV4-1 and TRBJ2-3; 7 nucleotides match TRBD1. CDR3 size: 14 residues. Trimming removed 7 bases from V and 6 bases from J; junction bases left unmatched: 10. Looked up from germline, CDR1 is MGHRA and CDR2 is YSYEKL.

V gene TRBV5-1 combines with J gene TRBJ1-2; D gene uncertain. Germline CDR1 is SGHRS and CDR2 is YFSETQ. The CDR3 is 16 residues long. Trimming removed 0 bases at V and 4 bases at J, with 16 bases between. The CDR3 reads CASSLGQTLSSYGYTF. The CDR3 nucleotides read TGCGCCAGCAGCTTGGGTCAAACCCTATCCTCCTATGGCTACACCTTC.

This sequence joins TRBV6-5 and TRBJ2-2; the match to TRBD1 covers 7 bases. V dropped 5 bases and J dropped 4; count of bases not matched to a gene: 7. This CDR3 has 15 amino acids. Per the germline V gene, CDR1 is MNHEY and CDR2 is SVGAGI. Here the CDR3 reads CASSITGESTGELFF. CDR3 nucleotides: TGTGCCAGCAGTATAACAGGGGAGAGCACCGGGGAGCTGTTTTTT.

The rearrangement joins TRBV19 to TRBJ1-5; tentative D call: TRBD1 (6 bases). This CDR3 is 15 amino acids long. Germline CDR1 is LNHDA and CDR2 is SQIVND (reference sequence). V lost 8 bases and J lost 0, with 14 bases in between. The CDR3 region has the DNA TGTGCCAGTTCACAGGGTTACGCTAGCAATCAGCCCCAGCATTTT. Translated: CASSQGYASNQPQHF.

The count of this clone is one. V gene TRBV29-1 combines with J gene TRBJ1-4; tentatively, D is TRBD1 (6 bases). Deletions cut 4 bases from V and 7 bases from J, with 13 bases between. The CDR3 totals 13 residues. Germline V gives CDR1 SQVTM, CDR2 ANQGSEA. CDR3 coding DNA: TGCAGCGTTGTGTGGGACATTGGTGAAAAACTGTTTTTT. Protein sequence: CSVVWDIGEKLFF.

The V gene is TRBV18, the J gene TRBJ2-7, with 9 bases aligning to TRBD1. The CDR3 length is 16 residues. CDR1 KGHSH and CDR2 LQKENI come from the germline V gene. V shed 3 bases and J 3 bases; nucleotides not matched to a gene: 9. The chain's CDR3 is CASSPNTPGQGYEQYF. The CDR3 DNA reads as TGTGCCAGCTCACCCAACACACCGGGACAGGGCTACGAGCAGTACTTC.

The rearrangement joins TRBV19 to TRBJ1-6; maybe TRBD1 (6 bases). The CDR3 has 14 amino acids. The germline CDR1 and CDR2 sequences are LNHDA and SQIVND (reference sequence). Trimming stripped 3 bases from V and 9 bases from J, with 12 bases between. In DNA, the CDR3 is TGTGCCAGTAGTATGCGGGGGGCAGGTTCACCCCTCCACTTT. Protein product: CASSMRGAGSPLHF. Combining the CDR3 with reference TRBV19 and TRBJ1-6 gives the whole variable domain DGGITQSPKYLFRKEGQNVTLSCEQNLNHDAMYWYRQDPGQGLRLIYYSQIVNDFQKGDIAEGYSVSREKKESFPLTVTSAQKNPTAFYLCASSMRGAGSPLHFGNGTRLTVT.

The chain is built from TRBV4-1 and TRBJ2-5; D remains ambiguous. V lost 4 bases and J 1 base, leaving 10 bases between the germline ends. CDR1 is MGHRA, CDR2 YSYEKL, per germline. The CDR3 spans 14 residues. The CDR3 nucleotides are TGCGCCAGCAGCCCCCGAGGAACCCAAGAGACCCAGTACTTC. This gives the protein CASSPRGTQETQYF.

A remark on this clone: Other DNA sequences within the sample encode an identical CDR3. V is TRBV7-9 and J is TRBJ1-2; possibly TRBD1 for D (6 bases). The CDR3 runs to 13 residues. V was cut by 3 bases and J by 1 base, with 6 bases left in between. Germline V gene lookup returns CDR1 SEHNR and CDR2 FQNEAQ (reference sequence). The CDR3 loop is CASSLDSNYGYTF. Here the CDR3 DNA reads TGTGCCAGCAGCTTGGACAGTAACTATGGCTACACCTTC.

V and J are TRBV28 and TRBJ1-2, with 9 bases lining up with TRBD1. J lost 2 bases, V lost 10 bases, and 5 bases had no gene match. Germline V lookup: CDR1 MDHEN, CDR2 SYDVKM. CDR3 length: 13 amino acids. Written as DNA, the CDR3 is TGTGCCATCGCGACAGGGGGGAACTATGGCTACACCTTC. It codes for CAIATGGNYGYTF.

This clone has only a few counts. This chain links TRBV6-6 with TRBJ1-2, with D possibly TRBD1 on 5 matching bases. V was shortened by 2 bases and J by 8 bases, with 12 bases between the two germline ends. CDR1 and CDR2 (germline): MNHNY, SVGAGI (reference sequence). The length of the CDR3 is 13 residues. CDR3 nucleotide sequence: TGTGCCAGCAGTTACAGGCCAGGGCAGGGCTACACCTTC. This sequence encodes CASSYRPGQGYTF.

CDR3 loop: CASSGTGPGNTIYF. Here the CDR3 DNA reads TGCGCCAGCAGCGGGACAGGTCCCGGAAACACCATATATTTT. V is TRBV5-1 and J is TRBJ1-3, with 8 bases matching TRBD1. J gave up 4 bases and V 4 bases, and 4 bases lay outside the gene matches. Germline CDR1 is SGHRS and CDR2 is YFSETQ. The CDR3 length is 14 residues.

This chain links TRBV5-1 with TRBJ1-1; TRBD1 matches at 8 bases. Trimming at V came to 5 bases and at J to 4 bases, leaving 4 bases not matched to a gene. The CDR3 extends over 13 amino acids. The germline CDR1 and CDR2 sequences are SGHRS and YFSETQ. CDR3 region: CASRPTGGTEAFF. As DNA, the CDR3 is TGCGCCAGCAGGCCCACAGGGGGCACTGAAGCTTTCTTT.